Listed below are T cell receptor beta chains from one sample, sequenced in a study of blood T cells in healthy people across ages. One entry per CDR3 protein, called by TCRdb with MiXCR from the 5' RACE reads. The data contain 550,000 to 650,000 distinct CDR3 sequences, approximately 30% of them singletons. What was sequenced was blood. These TCRs come from a woman at least 80 years old in good health. CDR3s include the opening cysteine and the closing phenylalanine or tryptophan. A D gene is named only where the DNA matches it firmly. Clone size is stated in some rows and not others, as once, few, many or a class when expanded.

clone size: NA; J gene: TRBJ2-2; D gene: TRBD2; V gene: TRBV7-2; CDR3 DNA: TGTGCCAGCAGCTTACTCCCATTGCTCGGTAGCGGGGACGGCGGGGAGCTGTTTTTT; CDR3 protein: CASSLLPLLGSGDGGELFF
clone size: few; J gene: TRBJ2-7; D gene: NA; V gene: TRBV6-1; CDR3 DNA: TGTGCCAGCAGGAGGGAAGAGCAGTACTTC; CDR3 protein: CASRREEQYF
clone size: many; J gene: TRBJ1-2; D gene: NA; V gene: TRBV15; CDR3 DNA: TGTGCCACCAGCAGAGCCACCTATGGCTACACCTTC; CDR3 protein: CATSRATYGYTF
clone size: many; J gene: TRBJ2-3; D gene: NA; V gene: TRBV27; CDR3 DNA: TGTGCCAGCAGTCCCCTGGCCGGGAATACGCAGTATTTT; CDR3 protein: CASSPLAGNTQYF
clone size: many; J gene: TRBJ2-7; D gene: NA; V gene: TRBV5-5; CDR3 DNA: TGTGCCAGCACCCGGGACGCCGACTACGAGCAGTACTTC; CDR3 protein: CASTRDADYEQYF
clone size: few; J gene: TRBJ1-5; D gene: TRBD1; V gene: TRBV6-6; CDR3 DNA: TGTGCCAGCAGTTACCGGTGGACAGGAGATAGCAATCAGCCCCAGCATTTT; CDR3 protein: CASSYRWTGDSNQPQHF
clone size: NA; J gene: TRBJ2-1; D gene: NA; V gene: TRBV12-3/TRBV12-4; CDR3 DNA: TGTGCCAGTAATTTATCCAATGAGCAGTTCTTC; CDR3 protein: CASNLSNEQFF
clone size: NA; J gene: TRBJ2-6; D gene: NA; V gene: TRBV7-2; CDR3 DNA: TGTGCCAGCAGCTTTTACGGGCACTCTGGGGCCAACGTCCTGACTTTC; CDR3 protein: CASSFYGHSGANVLTF
clone size: many; J gene: TRBJ1-2; D gene: NA; V gene: TRBV20-1; CDR3 DNA: TGCAGTGCTAGAGACTTCCAGAGGGTGCGGTATGGCTACACCTTC; CDR3 protein: CSARDFQRVRYGYTF
clone size: many; J gene: TRBJ2-1; D gene: NA; V gene: TRBV29-1; CDR3 DNA: TGCAGCGTTGAAGATTATTACAGATACAATGAGCAGTTCTTC; CDR3 protein: CSVEDYYRYNEQFF
clone size: NA; J gene: TRBJ2-3; D gene: NA; V gene: TRBV20-1; CDR3 DNA: TGCAGTGCTAGGAAGCCCACGGGAACCACAGATACGCAGTATTTT; CDR3 protein: CSARKPTGTTDTQYF
clone size: once; J gene: TRBJ2-3; D gene: NA; V gene: TRBV29-1; CDR3 DNA: TGCAGCGTTGAAGATAAAATAGATACGCAGTATTTT; CDR3 protein: CSVEDKIDTQYF
clone size: few; J gene: TRBJ1-4; D gene: TRBD1; V gene: TRBV5-1; CDR3 DNA: TGCGCCAGCAGCCCGACAGGGAGAGGCGAAAAACTGTTTTTT; CDR3 protein: CASSPTGRGEKLFF
clone size: many; J gene: TRBJ2-3; D gene: TRBD2; V gene: TRBV12-3/TRBV12-4; CDR3 DNA: TGTGCCAGCAGTTTGGGGGGGGTGAGCACAGATACGCAGTATTTT; CDR3 protein: CASSLGGVSTDTQYF
clone size: NA; J gene: TRBJ2-3; D gene: TRBD2; V gene: TRBV7-2; CDR3 DNA: TGTGCCAGCCCTAGGGACTACACAGATACGCAGTATTTT; CDR3 protein: CASPRDYTDTQYF
clone size: many; J gene: TRBJ2-7; D gene: NA; V gene: TRBV9; CDR3 DNA: TGTGCCAGCAGCGTAGGGCCAGCCTACGAGCAGTACTTC; CDR3 protein: CASSVGPAYEQYF